Each of the 4 T cell receptor beta chains below was sequenced from the same sample in a study of breast tumors, draining lymph nodes, adjacent tissues. Axillary draining lymph nodes of breast cancer patients supplied the node samples. MiXCR was run by TCRdb on the multiplex PCR reads, yielding one entry per CDR3 protein. The sample has approximately 200,000 distinct CDR3 sequences; approximately 33% are singletons. Sample: axillary lymph node tissue. These receptors all stem from a female donor with breast cancer. Some clones in this sample may be carry-over from other donors' samples.

This clonotype was observed many times. The rearrangement links TRBV7-9 to TRBJ2-5; TRBD1 agrees at 8 bases. The V gene's germline CDR1 is SEHNR and CDR2 FQNEAQ (reference sequence). The CDR3 covers 14 residues. Unmatched junction bases numbered 5, after V lost 4 bases and J lost 4 bases. CDR3 nucleotide sequence: TGTGCCAGCAGCTCCGGAACAGGGGGAGAGACCCAGTACTTC. It codes for CASSSGTGGETQYF.

This clonotype was counted between two and nine times. This chain joins TRBV27 and TRBJ2-2; 7 bases map to TRBD2. The CDR3 has 17 amino acids. V shed 5 bases, J shed 0 bases, and the junction held 9 bases outside the gene matches. Germline V CDR1 and CDR2: MNHEY, SMNVEV (reference sequence). CDR3 sequence reads: CASSRTSGVANTGELFF. The DNA for the CDR3 is TGTGCCAGCAGTAGGACTAGTGGGGTCGCGAACACCGGGGAGCTGTTTTTT.

There are many counts of this clonotype. One base separates it from a far larger clone, so it is likely a read error. J is TRBJ2-7 and V is TRBV3-1; 7 nucleotides line up with TRBD1. CDR1 and CDR2 from the germline V gene are LGHDT and YNNKEL (reference sequence). J gave up 3 bases and V 4 bases, and 3 bases lay outside the gene matches. The CDR3 is 13 amino acids. The CDR3 is CASSPTGIYEQYF. CDR3 coding DNA: TGTGCCAGCAGCCCGACAGGGATCTACGAGCAGTACTTC.

The DNA for the CDR3 is TGTGCCAGTAGTGTCTCAGGGATAAGGAACACTGAAGCTTTCTTT. Residues: CASSVSGIRNTEAFF. The chain employs TRBV19 and TRBJ1-1, with D maybe TRBD1 (5 bases). V lost 5 bases and J 1 base, leaving 14 bases between the germline ends. Germline CDR1 LNHDA, CDR2 SQIVND (reference sequence). The CDR3 has 15 amino acids.